The text below deals with one T cell receptor beta chain. Its antigen remains unknown. The germline V and J ends were trimmed by 1 base and 2 bases, with 12 bases remaining between them. This CDR3 is built from 15 residues. Germline lookup yields CDR1 MNHNS and CDR2 SASEGT. The source of the sample is a study of T-cell reconstitution after alpha-beta-depleted transplantation in children. Study conclusions and caveats: Approximately two months post-transplant, alpha-beta T cells reportedly originated from several hundred expanded graft clones. The origin of high day-60 TCRbeta diversity in some patients lay in surviving recipient T cells and thymic progenitors.

Unique molecular identifiers were incorporated when the TCRbeta library was constructed. One entry per CDR3 protein results from TCRdb running MiXCR on the PCR reads. This sample yields around 200,000 distinct CDR3 sequences, of which approximately 8.4% are seen a single time; approximately 40% belongs to the top ten. This chain uses TRBV6-1 with TRBJ2-7; tentatively, D is TRBD2 (6 bases). Material: PBMCs, mostly from graft donor cells, obtained 360 days after TCRalphabeta/CD19-depleted stem cell transplant. The sequence was collected from a male patient aged 2-15 years who had a stem cell transplant for acute myeloid leukemia, so the T cells may come from the graft donor. The DNA for the CDR3 is TGTGCCAGCAGTGAAGAACCGGGACTGACCTACGAGCAGTACTTC. It yields the protein CASSEEPGLTYEQYF.